The next 5 T cell receptor beta chains were all read from a single sample in a study of cytomegalovirus exposure and HLA in healthy donors. This PCR relied on a set of 60 Vbeta primers and 13 Jbeta primers. Assay: immunoSEQ multiplex PCR; the TCRdb copy retains only in-frame clones and omits some. The sample yields over 150,000 clones, 70% to 90% seen once. Material for sequencing was PBMCs. These receptors were taken from a woman younger than 45 in good health and CMV-seronegative.

In this sample, this clone turned up a few times. This chain connects TRBV11-2 to TRBJ1-4, with 7 bases that match TRBD1. J was trimmed by 8 bases and V by 4 bases; bases with no gene match: 7. This CDR3 spans 14 amino acids. Germline-derived CDR1 and CDR2 are SGHAT and FQNNGV. The CDR3 reads CASSSRQGGEKLFF. The CDR3 DNA follows: TGTGCCAGCAGCTCCCGACAGGGCGGCGAAAAACTGTTTTTT.

This clone was seen just once. The chain recombines TRBV28 with TRBJ2-1; perhaps TRBD1 as D (6 bases). V was trimmed by 1 base and J by 4 bases, leaving 11 bases between them. The CDR3 consists of 15 residues. Germline V gene data show CDR1 as MDHEN and CDR2 as SYDVKM. This CDR3 reads CASSLFGTQYNEQFF. CDR3 DNA sequence: TGTGCCAGCAGTTTATTCGGGACACAATACAATGAGCAGTTCTTC.

The V call is TRBV2, the J call TRBJ2-7; D is ambiguous. The CDR3 has 12 residues. V was clipped by 5 bases and J by 3 bases, with 8 bases between them. CDR1 and CDR2 from the germline V gene are SNHLY and FYNNEI. The CDR3 DNA reads TGTGCCAGCAGTCTACTCCTCTACGAGCAGTACTTC. The encoded protein is CASSLLLYEQYF.

The chain joins TRBV27 to TRBJ2-5; the match to TRBD2 covers 9 bases. The DNA matches TRBJ2-7 better at its end, which makes the J call doubtful. The germline V gene has CDR1 MNHEY and CDR2 SMNVEV (reference sequence). The CDR3 is 15 residues long. CDR3 sequence: CASSSLAGLAYEQYF. DNA for the CDR3: TGTGCCAGCAGTTCGCTAGCGGGATTAGCCTACGAGCAGTACTTC.

This clone has more than one count but fewer than ten. The chain couples TRBV6-5 to TRBJ1-4; the D is unclear. Germline CDR1 reads MNHEY; CDR2 reads SVGAGI. The CDR3 has 13 amino acids. V was trimmed by 6 bases and J by 4 bases, leaving 9 bases between them. The CDR3 here is CASRFRHNEKLFF. DNA of the CDR3: TGTGCCAGCAGATTCAGACATAATGAAAAACTGTTTTTT.